This T cell receptor beta chain was obtained from a study of cytomegalovirus exposure and HLA in healthy donors (dated by TCRdb to the late 2010s). For context, the study as a whole: In an earlier analysis of under 600 of the donors, approximately 300 Gb of sequence data and 95 million to 130 million unique TCR beta sequences from about 190 million T cells were reported. Around 330 gigabases of sequencing data and around 80 million unique TCR sequences made up an early release that covered 500 to 650 HLA-typed donors. Of the 350 to 400 genotyped donors, 65% to 90% fell in the genetic ancestry cluster associated with self-reported Caucasian donors. The aim of the study was to test whether cataloging public T cell receptors could identify signatures of past pathogen exposure. Using immunosequencing, the study profiled T cell repertoires from roughly 650 subjects and related those repertoires to cytomegalovirus serostatus. In addition to the first cohort of several hundred subjects, a separate validation cohort of 100 to 150 different subjects was used. To predict cytomegalovirus infection status, the study brought together high-throughput TCR immunosequencing, statistical association of individual TCRs with disease status, and machine learning. A later analysis re-analyzed previously published TCR beta repertoires from about 730 donors and added high-resolution HLA genotyping to study TCR occurrence patterns. In the later analysis, no new phenotypic data were used to find candidate immune exposures; instead, reliance was placed on TCR beta sequences and their occurrence across donors. In an earlier analysis of 587 of the donors, high-throughput TCR beta sequencing was used to judge whether each TCR beta V gene segment behaved as functional or pseudogenic. Alongside the repertoire data, information on donor age, sex, ethnicity and CMV serostatus was compiled. In a later genetic analysis, genome-wide SNP genotypes for about three fifths of the roughly 670 donors were used, and that subset was treated as a discovery cohort. Every repertoire in the discovery cohort had been generated on one and the same sequencing platform. HLA typing included class I and class II loci at four-digit resolution. The number of donors typed differed by locus, with about 629-630 for A, B, C, DRB1 and DQB1, roughly 520 for DQA1, some 570 for DPA1, and over 400 for DPB1. Roughly five DR-DQ haplotypes were handled as single units for association and clustering, since linkage in the cohort was strong. Across 398 genotyped donors of the cohort, an average of roughly 250,000 unique TCR beta nucleotide sequences per donor were sequenced, and roughly a sixth of those sequences were non-productive.

The cohort comprised under 700 healthy bone marrow donors. Cohort members were all nominally healthy when sampled, although unrecorded immune exposures were likely present. The donor tested CMV seropositive, placing the donor among the roughly 270 seropositive members of the cohort. Every donor gave a peripheral blood sample, and the peripheral blood mononuclear cells from that sample were used for TCR beta sequencing. Genomic DNA extraction from the blood cell samples was performed with the Qiagen DNeasy Blood Extraction Kit. Study-wide conclusions, independent of this receptor: A later genetic analysis associated a missense DCLRE1C variant with V-gene and J-gene trimming of TCR beta chains, and an independent cohort replicated the association. Because counts were too low, 15 to 20 rarely observed V segments, including chromosome 9 orphons, were excluded from the earlier analysis of 587 of the donors. Most TCR sequences were observed very rarely across donors, whereas some public TCRs were present in many individuals. Three of the identified cytomegalovirus-associated TCR beta chains were confirmed in vitro to be specific for cytomegalovirus antigens. In a later analysis, around 17,000 TCR beta sequences were associated with specific HLA alleles at a false discovery rate of 0.05. CMV serostatus was the only immune exposure information available for the cohort. Because HLA typing was missing for some donors at each locus, association tests included only the typed subset. A later analysis found that HLA-associated TCR beta chains were more clonally expanded and had lower generation probabilities than equally common non-associated chains. When HLA alleles, especially DR and DQ, strongly co-occurred, attributing TCR associations to individual alleles was difficult. A further reported finding was that TCR beta sequences accurately predicted the HLA-A and HLA-B alleles for most subjects in the first cohort. Most CMV-associated TCR beta chains appeared to be HLA-restricted in a later analysis, and the HLA associations seemed to be driven largely by CMV exposure. According to a later analysis, TCR association rates differed among HLA loci, with DRB1 alleles showing the most associated TCRs and HLA-C alleles showing the fewest. A cluster of highly shared sequence variants was judged likely to be a technical artifact of the sequencing pipeline. In both the original and validation cohorts, the classifier was reported to diagnose cytomegalovirus status with high specificity and sensitivity. A later analysis reported that several top co-occurrence clusters appeared linked to parvovirus B19, influenza, CMV and Epstein-Barr virus. The study gave a list of under 200 TCR beta chains associated with cytomegalovirus. Correlated functional status among segregating V segments might be attributable to linkage disequilibrium, but an unknown experimental factor could not be ruled out. According to the authors, the approach could potentially be generalized to other disease states and immunological phenotypes. Roughly uniform sequencing depth across donors was assumed in presence/absence analyses, although this assumption may not hold. Only TCR beta chains were sequenced in this cohort, and the absence of alpha or paired-chain data limited detectable features. Broadly in line with IMGT annotations, most TCR beta V segments showed up in productive rearrangements about 90% or about 30% of the time in an earlier analysis of some 590 of the donors. Compared with the roughly 600-donor mean, donors in an Asian-associated ancestry cluster had fewer N-insertions in productive TCRs, according to a later genetic analysis.

The library came from the immunoSEQ multiplex PCR assay. For the multiplex PCR, a mixture combining 60 forward primers for TCR Vbeta segments and 13 reverse primers for TCR Jbeta segments was used. The CDR3 region of rearranged TCR beta genes was amplified from genomic DNA with a multiplex PCR assay. The Illumina HiSeq System was used to sequence the amplified TCR beta libraries as 87-base-pair reads. Regarding the original processing steps: In a later analysis, around 80 million unique TCR beta chains were counted across the roughly 670 repertoires, and about 10 million of these chains were shared by at least two donors. Raw reads were error-corrected and collapsed into unique sequences by a nearest-neighbor algorithm in which closely related sequences were merged to remove PCR and sequencing errors. CDR3 sequences were aligned to IMGT reference sequences to assign V, D and J gene segments. For a sequence to be retained, a match of at least six nucleotides to both a V gene segment and a J gene segment was required. Rearrangements were called productive when the CDR3 lacked stop codons and stayed in frame with V and J; all others were non-productive. CDR3 was defined according to IMGT convention as the region running from the second conserved V-encoded cysteine to the conserved J-encoded phenylalanine. The earlier analysis of fewer than 750 of the donors excluded sequences that lacked an unambiguous match to a single V gene segment. An earlier analysis of 587 of the donors classified V segments as functional when productive rearrangements were above 56.7% and as segregating when the standard deviation between donors was above 5%. A statistical classification framework was built for diagnosing cytomegalovirus status from the catalog of TCR beta chain sequences. In a later analysis, V and J genes were assigned by comparing TCR nucleotide sequences against IMGT/GENE-DB human TR gene sequences. The TCRdist pipeline was used in a later analysis to assign CDR3 sequences and most-parsimonious VDJ recombination scenarios. In a later analysis, every TCR beta chain was defined by the combination of its CDR3 amino acid sequence and its V-gene family, and reads without a unique V-gene family were dropped. A later analysis removed 500 to 650 highly shared, low-generation-probability nucleotide sequences to deal with suspected cross-contamination and a sequencing artifact. A later analysis calculated a clonal expansion index for each public chain from normalized within-repertoire ranks of inferred template counts. A later analysis computed generation probabilities with a VDJ recombination model fitted to out-of-frame rearrangements, and checked the results against IGoR. In a later analysis, hypergeometric tests were used to score TCR-TCR, TCR-HLA and TCR-CMV co-occurrence, with a repertoire-size bias correction applied to TCR pairs. False discovery rates were estimated in a later analysis by permuting HLA or CMV assignments 20 times. A later analysis grouped co-occurring TCRs with DBSCAN, adding TCRdist sequence similarity when clustering within HLA-allele-positive subsets. Repertoires with fewer than 30,000 or more than 120,000 public chains were left out of co-occurrence clustering, as were four to six repertoires with anomalous nucleotide sharing. In its TCRdb copy, this immuneACCESS table keeps in-frame sequences only and misses some clones. Where compared with another copy, unresolved V genes explain less than half of these, and the others have no known cause. Clonal size and the V and J genes are those of that table, whereas D and trimming came from the DNA. Across this sample there are about 80,000 clones, with under 65% seen only once. In total, the top ten clones hold 4% to 5.5% of the sample.

This clone has a handful of counts. The antigen it binds to is not known. Base qualities were left out, and no much larger clone turns up one base away. This sequence was found in a male donor in good health and CMV-seropositive. The sample comprised PBMCs.

CDR3 region: CASSPDRDYQPQHF. The DNA reads TGTGCCAGCAGCCCGGACAGGGACTATCAGCCCCAGCATTTT. In this chain, TRBV27 is recombined with TRBJ1-5; 8 central bases correspond to TRBD1. Trimmed from V: 6 bases; trimmed from J: 5 bases; junction bases lacking a gene match: 6. From its cysteine to its phenylalanine, the CDR3 spans 14 amino acids. The entry retains the CDR3 DNA only, 42 bases that are in frame from base 1. The germline V gene (reference sequence) supplies CDR1 MNHEY and CDR2 SMNVEV.